This T cell receptor (beta chain) comes out of a study of cytomegalovirus exposure and HLA in healthy donors. The wider study: HLA-typed donors were the source of tens of millions of unique TCRs held in an early data release.

Both 60 Vbeta primers and 13 Jbeta primers went into the PCR. Libraries were prepared by immunoSEQ multiplex PCR; TCRdb keeps only in-frame clonotypes and omits some of them. This sample has 150,000 to 200,000 clones, with over 75% found just once. Germline lookup yields CDR1 SGHVS and CDR2 FNYEAQ. V was cut by 5 bases and J by 5 bases, with 18 bases left in between. CDR3 size: 15 residues. This TCR was sampled from a boy between 2 and 15 years old in good health and CMV-seronegative. Input material: PBMCs. The rearrangement joins TRBV7-6 to TRBJ2-5, with D possibly being TRBD2 (6 bases). CDR3 region: CASSPTTSSDETQYF. CDR3 nucleotide sequence: TGTGCCAGCAGCCCGACGACTAGTTCGGATGAGACCCAGTACTTC.